Below are 22 T cell receptor beta chains sequenced from a single sample in a study of blood T cell repertoires in COVID-19. Assay: immunoSEQ multiplex PCR; the TCRdb copy retains only in-frame clones and omits some. The repertoire holds roughly 380,000 clones, with approximately 90% as singletons. Sequenced material: peripheral blood. The receptors were gathered from a woman between 35 and 50 years old with COVID-19, enrolled during active disease.

The rearrangement uses TRBV2 and TRBJ2-5, with D perhaps matching TRBD1 (5 bases). Between the trimmed V and J ends, which lost 2 bases and 5 bases, there was a span of 9 bases. Germline V gene data show CDR1 as SNHLY and CDR2 as FYNNEI. The CDR3 has 13 residues. Here the CDR3 reads CASSEQGQETQYF. The CDR3 DNA sequence: TGTGCCAGCAGTGAACAGGGCCAGGAGACCCAGTACTTC.

This clone appeared a few times. The chain combines TRBV7-2 with TRBJ1-2, with a tentative D call TRBD1 (5 bases). Germline V gene lookup returns CDR1 SGHTA and CDR2 FQGNSA. Trimming left V 1 base short and J 6 bases short, with 15 bases between. CDR3 length equals 15 residues. The CDR3 spells CASSLGGDTSDGYTF. The CDR3, as DNA: TGTGCCAGCAGCTTAGGGGGGGATACCTCTGATGGCTACACCTTC. Using reference TRBV7-2 and TRBJ1-2 for the parts outside the CDR3, the full variable domain is GAGVSQSPSNKVTEKGKDVELRCDPISGHTALYWYRQSLGQGLEFLIYFQGNSAPDKSGLPSDRFSAERTGGSVSTLTIQRTQQEDSAVYLCASSLGGDTSDGYTFGSGTRLTVV.

The CDR3 DNA reads TGTGCCAGCAGCTCTACAGGGTTCAGGCCGAACACCGGGGAGCTGTTTTTT. It yields the protein CASSSTGFRPNTGELFF. The chain carries TRBV7-3 and TRBJ2-2, with D possibly being TRBD1 (6 bases). The length of the CDR3 is 17 residues. V gave up 4 bases and J gave up 0 bases, with 15 bases separating them. The germline CDR1 and CDR2 sequences are SGHTA and FQGTGA.

The chain joins TRBV29-1 to TRBJ1-1, with D tentatively TRBD1 (6 bases). The V end lost 6 bases, the J end lost 8 bases, and 13 bases lay between the germline ends. The germline V gene encodes CDR1 SQVTM and CDR2 ANQGSEA. This CDR3 region has 11 residues. CDR3 nucleotide sequence: TGCAGCGTAAAACGACAGGAAGAAGCTTTCTTT. As protein: CSVKRQEEAFF.

The rearrangement uses TRBV28 and TRBJ2-5; the match to TRBD2 covers 8 bases. Germline loops: CDR1 MDHEN, CDR2 SYDVKM. Trimming at V came to 2 bases and at J to 3 bases, leaving 14 bases not matched to a gene. The CDR3 loop spans 18 amino acids. In DNA form, the CDR3 reads TGTGCCAGCAGTTTAATCAGTAGCGGGACCCTGGTCAAAGAGACCCAGTACTTC. This sequence encodes CASSLISSGTLVKETQYF.

The chain recombines TRBV19 with TRBJ2-1; TRBD2 matches 9 bases. The CDR3 loop spans 16 amino acids. Germline V gene sequence: CDR1 LNHDA, CDR2 SQIVND (reference sequence). V shed 6 bases, J shed 1 base, and the junction held 7 bases outside the gene matches. This chain's CDR3 is CASRPGLARSYNEQFF. DNA for the CDR3: TGTGCCAGTAGACCAGGACTAGCGCGATCCTACAATGAGCAGTTCTTC.

The chain combines TRBV25-1 with TRBJ1-4; no clear D. Germline V gives CDR1 MGHDK, CDR2 SYGVNS. The CDR3 covers 12 residues. Trimming left V 7 bases short and J 8 bases short, with 11 bases between. The CDR3 region has the DNA TGTGCCAGCAAACTGCGAAACGAAAAACTGTTTTTT. This translates into CASKLRNEKLFF.

The gene calls are TRBV28 and TRBJ1-2, with a possible D match to TRBD1 (6 bases). Trimming left V 9 bases short and J 2 bases short, with 16 bases between. Germline V lookup: CDR1 MDHEN, CDR2 SYDVKM. There are 14 residues in the CDR3. CDR3 amino acids: CASINPGTNYGYTF. The CDR3 DNA follows: TGTGCCAGTATAAACCCCGGGACAAACTATGGCTACACCTTC.

The rearrangement links TRBV3-1 (or the pseudogene TRBV3-2) to TRBJ1-2; D is undetermined. Per the germline V gene, CDR1 is LGHDT and CDR2 is YNNKEL (reference sequence). V was clipped by 4 bases and J by 8 bases, with 14 bases between them. The CDR3 totals 13 residues. The CDR3 bases are TGTGCCAGCAGCCTGAGGAACTCTCCGGGCTACACCTTC. It specifies CASSLRNSPGYTF.

This clone was recorded only once. The chain has TRBV20-1 and TRBJ1-5, with D perhaps TRBD1 (5 bases). Per the germline V gene, CDR1 is DFQATT and CDR2 is SNEGSKA (reference sequence). Trimming cost V 3 bases and J 11 bases, with 8 bases left between them. CDR3 length: 10 residues. The CDR3 coding sequence is TGCAGTGCTAGTTGGGGGGCCCAGCATTTT. Amino acid sequence: CSASWGAQHF.

This sequence joins TRBV14 and TRBJ2-2; 7 bases line up with TRBD1. The CDR3 covers 16 residues. Germline loops: CDR1 SGHDN, CDR2 FVKESK. Germline trimming cut 3 bases from V and 4 bases from J; bases unmatched to any gene: 8. CDR3 sequence: CASSHRQGLGTGELFF. The CDR3 DNA reads as TGTGCCAGCAGCCATAGACAGGGCTTGGGCACCGGGGAGCTGTTTTTT. The entire variable domain, with the rest obtained from reference TRBV14 and TRBJ2-2, is as follows: EAGVTQFPSHSVIEKGQTVTLRCDPISGHDNLYWYRRVMGKEIKFLLHFVKESKQDESGMPNNRFLAERTGGTYSTLKVQPAELEDSGVYFCASSHRQGLGTGELFFGEGSRLTVL.

The J gene is TRBJ2-4, the V gene TRBV15; 11 nucleotides match TRBD2. Germline loops: CDR1 LNHNV, CDR2 YYDKDF (reference sequence). J lost 0 bases, V lost 5 bases, and 12 bases had no gene match. The CDR3 runs to 19 residues. This CDR3 reads CATSQTGTSGTVAKNIQYF. The CDR3 DNA reads TGTGCCACCAGCCAGACCGGGACTAGCGGAACCGTAGCCAAAAACATTCAGTACTTC. Complete variable domain (other parts from reference TRBV15 and TRBJ2-4): DAMVIQNPRYQVTQFGKPVTLSCSQTLNHNVMYWYQQKSSQAPKLLFHYYDKDFNNEADTPDNFQSRRPNTSFCFLDIRSPGLGDTAMYLCATSQTGTSGTVAKNIQYFGAGTRLSVL.

The V gene is TRBV7-6, the J gene TRBJ2-5, with a possible D match to TRBD2 (5 bases). The CDR3 covers 15 residues. Trimming removed 0 bases at V and 9 bases at J, with 17 bases between. CDR1 is SGHVS, CDR2 FNYEAQ, per germline. CDR3 in amino acids: CASSLARRSPGAQYF. The CDR3 region has the DNA TGTGCCAGCAGCTTAGCGCGGCGGAGCCCCGGGGCCCAGTACTTC.

The chain combines TRBV29-1 with TRBJ1-1; possibly TRBD1 for D (5 bases). The CDR3 is made up of 14 amino acids. V dropped 2 bases and J dropped 0 bases, with 10 bases sitting between them. From germline, CDR1 is SQVTM and CDR2 ANQGSEA. This chain's CDR3 is CSVERGSVNTEAFF. DNA for the CDR3: TGCAGCGTTGAACGGGGGTCCGTGAACACTGAAGCTTTCTTT.

This chain uses TRBV14 with TRBJ2-1, with 9 nucleotides matching TRBD2. This CDR3 is built from 17 residues. Losses at the gene ends were 4 bases for V and 3 bases for J; bases not matched to a gene: 10. Looked up from germline, CDR1 is SGHDN and CDR2 is FVKESK. CDR3 DNA: TGTGCCAGCAGCCCTAAGGGGGCTAGCGGGATCTACAATGAGCAGTTCTTC. Its protein product is CASSPKGASGIYNEQFF. Full variable domain (outside the CDR3, taken from reference TRBV14 and TRBJ2-1): EAGVTQFPSHSVIEKGQTVTLRCDPISGHDNLYWYRRVMGKEIKFLLHFVKESKQDESGMPNNRFLAERTGGTYSTLKVQPAELEDSGVYFCASSPKGASGIYNEQFFGPGTRLTVL.

The V and J genes are TRBV30 and TRBJ2-5; D perhaps matches TRBD2 (5 bases). The CDR3 runs 15 residues. Germline loops: CDR1 GTSNPN, CDR2 SVGIG (reference sequence). Trimming stripped 1 base from V and 5 bases from J, with 17 bases between. The CDR3, as DNA: TGTGCCTGGAGTGGAAGTCGGGGTCCCACGGAGACCCAGTACTTC. This translates into CAWSGSRGPTETQYF.

J is TRBJ1-3 and V is TRBV6-5, with no clear D. Germline assignment: CDR1 MNHEY and CDR2 SVGAGI. Trimming took off 0 bases at V and 8 bases at J, with 11 bases between the two ends. The CDR3 extends over 14 amino acids. The DNA of the CDR3 is TGTGCCAGCAGTTACTCCCCGGTCCGGGACACCATATATTTT. Protein product: CASSYSPVRDTIYF.

J is TRBJ2-7 and V is TRBV4-2; 8 positions agree with TRBD1. The CDR3 covers 15 residues. CDR1 is LGHNA and CDR2 is YNFKEQ in the germline V gene. Trimming at V came to 1 base and at J to 0 bases, leaving 2 bases not matched to a gene. This CDR3 is CASSQAGQGSYEQYF. CDR3 sequence (DNA): TGTGCCAGCAGCCAAGCCGGACAGGGCTCCTACGAGCAGTACTTC.

A single count supports this clone. This chain joins TRBV4-1 and TRBJ1-1; the match to TRBD1 covers 8 bases. Germline V gene sequence: CDR1 MGHRA, CDR2 YSYEKL. The CDR3 length is 15 residues. V dropped 7 bases and J dropped 3; count of bases not matched to a gene: 10. CDR3 residues: CASTLRGQGYTEAFF. The CDR3 DNA is TGCGCCAGCACCCTCAGAGGACAGGGCTACACTGAAGCTTTCTTT.

The genes are TRBV4-3 and TRBJ1-3; D is ambiguous. The germline CDR1 and CDR2 sequences are LGHNA and YSLEER. V lost 0 bases and J lost 2, with 17 bases in between. The CDR3 has 18 amino acids. CDR3 in DNA: TGCGCCAGCAGCCAAGATAAGCTGAGGGCATATGCTGGAAACACCATATATTTT. It codes for CASSQDKLRAYAGNTIYF.

The sample holds one count of this clone. The chain has TRBV27 and TRBJ2-7; no firm D call. CDR1 and CDR2 (germline): MNHEY, SMNVEV (reference sequence). Trimming removed 0 bases at V and 6 bases at J, with 6 bases between. The CDR3 runs to 12 residues. CDR3 sequence: CASSLSLGEQYF. CDR3 bases: TGTGCCAGCAGTTTATCCCTCGGCGAGCAGTACTTC.

The CDR3 sequence is CAREGRENTEAFF. The CDR3 bases are TGTGCCAGAGAGGGGCGGGAGAACACTGAAGCTTTCTTT. This chain uses TRBV28 with TRBJ1-1; the D gene is possibly TRBD1 (5 bases). V was pared by 9 bases and J by 1 base, with 12 bases between. The CDR3 runs to 13 residues. Germline values: CDR1 MDHEN, CDR2 SYDVKM.